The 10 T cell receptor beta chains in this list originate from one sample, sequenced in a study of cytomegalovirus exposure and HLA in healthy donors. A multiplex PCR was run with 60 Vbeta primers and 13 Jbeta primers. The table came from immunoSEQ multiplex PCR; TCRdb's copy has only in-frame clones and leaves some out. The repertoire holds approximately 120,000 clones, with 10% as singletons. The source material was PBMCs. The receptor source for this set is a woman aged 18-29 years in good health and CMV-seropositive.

In nucleotides, the CDR3 is TGTGCCAGCAGCTTAGGGTACAGGGTAGGTGGCACTGAAGCTTTCTTT. Translating gives CASSLGYRVGGTEAFF. This chain uses TRBV7-3 with TRBJ1-1; D may be TRBD1 (6 bases). V was shortened by 2 bases and J by 4 bases, with 17 bases between the two germline ends. The CDR3 runs to 16 residues. Germline loops: CDR1 SGHTA, CDR2 FQGTGA.

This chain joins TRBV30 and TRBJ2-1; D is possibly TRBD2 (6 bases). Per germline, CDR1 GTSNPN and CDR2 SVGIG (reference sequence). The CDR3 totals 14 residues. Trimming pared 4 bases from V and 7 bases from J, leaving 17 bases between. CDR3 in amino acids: CAWTAGLFSNEQFF. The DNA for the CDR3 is TGTGCCTGGACCGCGGGGCTCTTCTCTAATGAGCAGTTCTTC.

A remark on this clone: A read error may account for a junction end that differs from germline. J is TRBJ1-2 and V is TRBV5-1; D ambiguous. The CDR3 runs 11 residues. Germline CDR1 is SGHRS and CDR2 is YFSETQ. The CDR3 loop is CARSLGEGYTF. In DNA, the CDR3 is TGCGCCAGAAGCTTGGGAGAAGGCTACACCTTC. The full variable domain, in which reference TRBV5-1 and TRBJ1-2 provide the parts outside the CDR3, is KAGVTQTPRYLIKTRGQQVTLSCSPISGHRSVSWYQQTPGQGLQFLFEYFSETQRNKGNFPGRFSGRQFSNSRSEMNVSTLELGDSALYLCARSLGEGYTFGSGTRLTVV.

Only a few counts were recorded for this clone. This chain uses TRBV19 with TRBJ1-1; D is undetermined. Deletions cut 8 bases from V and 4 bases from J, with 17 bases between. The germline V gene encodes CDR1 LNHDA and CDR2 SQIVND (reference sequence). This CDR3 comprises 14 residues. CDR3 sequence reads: CASSKAGRPTEAFF. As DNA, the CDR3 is TGTGCCAGTTCAAAAGCGGGGAGACCCACTGAAGCTTTCTTT.

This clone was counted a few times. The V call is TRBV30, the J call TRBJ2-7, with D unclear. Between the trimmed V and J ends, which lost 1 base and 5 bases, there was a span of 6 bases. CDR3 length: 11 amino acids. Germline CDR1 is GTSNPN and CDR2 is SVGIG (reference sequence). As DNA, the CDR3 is TGTGCCTGGAGTGCCCTAGACGAGCAGTACTTC. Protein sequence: CAWSALDEQYF.

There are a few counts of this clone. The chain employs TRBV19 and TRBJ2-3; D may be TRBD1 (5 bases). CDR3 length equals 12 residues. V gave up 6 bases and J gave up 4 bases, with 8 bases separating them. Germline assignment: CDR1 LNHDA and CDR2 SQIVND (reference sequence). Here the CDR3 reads CASSKTADTQYF. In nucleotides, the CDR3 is TGTGCCAGTAGCAAGACAGCAGATACGCAGTATTTT.

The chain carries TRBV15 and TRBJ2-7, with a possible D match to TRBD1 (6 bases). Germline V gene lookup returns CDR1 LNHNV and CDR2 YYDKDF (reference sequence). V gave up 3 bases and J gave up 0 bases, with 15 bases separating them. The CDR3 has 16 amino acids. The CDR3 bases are TGTGCCACCAGCAGCAGGGACACCGCTTACTCCTACGAGCAGTACTTC. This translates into CATSSRDTAYSYEQYF.

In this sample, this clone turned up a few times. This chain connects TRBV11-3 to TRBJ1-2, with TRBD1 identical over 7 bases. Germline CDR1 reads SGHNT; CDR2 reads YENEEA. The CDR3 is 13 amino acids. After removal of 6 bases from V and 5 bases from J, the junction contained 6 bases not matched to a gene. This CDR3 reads CASSSGQKYGYTF. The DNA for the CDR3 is TGTGCCAGCAGTTCGGGACAGAAGTATGGCTACACCTTC.

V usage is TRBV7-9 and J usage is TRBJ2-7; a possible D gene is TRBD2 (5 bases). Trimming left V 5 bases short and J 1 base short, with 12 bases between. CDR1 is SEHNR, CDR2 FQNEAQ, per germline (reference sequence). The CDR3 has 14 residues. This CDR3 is CASSRTATSYEQYF. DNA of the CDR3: TGTGCCAGCAGCCGGACTGCGACGTCCTACGAGCAGTACTTC.

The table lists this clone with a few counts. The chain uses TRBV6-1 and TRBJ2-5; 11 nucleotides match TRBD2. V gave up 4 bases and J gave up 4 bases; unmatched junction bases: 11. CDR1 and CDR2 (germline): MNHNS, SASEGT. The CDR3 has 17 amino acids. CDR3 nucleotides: TGTGCCAGCAGTGCGTTAGCGGGAGGGCGTTTCTTAGAGACCCAGTACTTC. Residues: CASSALAGGRFLETQYF.